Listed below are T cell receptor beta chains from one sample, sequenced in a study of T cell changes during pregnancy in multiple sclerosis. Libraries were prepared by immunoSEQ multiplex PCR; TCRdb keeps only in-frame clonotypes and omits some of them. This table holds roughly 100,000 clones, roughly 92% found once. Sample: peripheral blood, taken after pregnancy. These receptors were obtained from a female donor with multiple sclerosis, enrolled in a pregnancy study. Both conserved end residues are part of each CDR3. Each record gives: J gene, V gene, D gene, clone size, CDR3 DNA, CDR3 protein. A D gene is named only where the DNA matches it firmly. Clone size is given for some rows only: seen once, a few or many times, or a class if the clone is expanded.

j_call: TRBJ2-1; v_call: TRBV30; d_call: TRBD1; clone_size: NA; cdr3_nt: TGTGCCGGGGACAGGGGCGGTTACAATGAGCAGTTCTTC; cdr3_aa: CAGDRGGYNEQFF
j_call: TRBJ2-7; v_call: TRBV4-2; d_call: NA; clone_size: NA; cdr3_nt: TGTGCCAGCAGCCAAGATGAGCGGCGCACTCCTAAAGCCCACGAGCAGTACTTC; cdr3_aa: CASSQDERRTPKAHEQYF
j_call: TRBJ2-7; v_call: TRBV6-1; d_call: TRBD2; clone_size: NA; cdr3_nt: TGTGCCAGCAGTGGACTAGCGGGGATCTCCTACGAGCAGTACTTC; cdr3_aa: CASSGLAGISYEQYF
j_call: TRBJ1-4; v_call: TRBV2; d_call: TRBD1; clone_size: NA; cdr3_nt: TGTGCCAGCAGTGAAAATAGGGACAGGAATGAAAAACTGTTTTTT; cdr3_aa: CASSENRDRNEKLFF
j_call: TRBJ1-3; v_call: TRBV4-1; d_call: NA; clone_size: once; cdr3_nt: TGCGCCAGCAGCCAAGATCAAGGCAGGGTAGCTGGAAACACCATATATTTT; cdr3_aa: CASSQDQGRVAGNTIYF
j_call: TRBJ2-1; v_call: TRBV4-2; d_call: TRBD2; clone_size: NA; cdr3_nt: TGTGCCAGCAGCCAAGAGGGGACTAGCGGAGACAATGAGCAGTTCTTC; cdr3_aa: CASSQEGTSGDNEQFF
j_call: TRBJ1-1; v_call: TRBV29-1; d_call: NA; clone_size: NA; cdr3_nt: TGCAGCGTTGAAGGCACAGGGACCTCCACTGAAGCTTTCTTT; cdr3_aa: CSVEGTGTSTEAFF
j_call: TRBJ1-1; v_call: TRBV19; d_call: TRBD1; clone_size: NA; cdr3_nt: TGTGCCAGTAGCGGACAGGTAAACACTGAAGCTTTCTTT; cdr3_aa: CASSGQVNTEAFF
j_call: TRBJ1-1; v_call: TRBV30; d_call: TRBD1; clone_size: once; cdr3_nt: TGTGCCTGGAGCGTACCCCGACAGGGAGGCACTGAAGCTTTCTTT; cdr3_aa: CAWSVPRQGGTEAFF
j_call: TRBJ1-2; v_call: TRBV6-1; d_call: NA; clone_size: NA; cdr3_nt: TGTGCCAGCATGGGGCGGCGGACCGACTTC; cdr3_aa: CASMGRRTDF
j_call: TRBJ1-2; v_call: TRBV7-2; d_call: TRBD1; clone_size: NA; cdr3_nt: TGTGCCAGCAGCCTTATCGGACAGGCTAACTATGGCTACACCTTC; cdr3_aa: CASSLIGQANYGYTF
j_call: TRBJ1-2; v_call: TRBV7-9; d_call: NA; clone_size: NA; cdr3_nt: TGTGCCAGCAGCCCCGGGACATACAATGGCTACACCTTC; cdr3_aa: CASSPGTYNGYTF
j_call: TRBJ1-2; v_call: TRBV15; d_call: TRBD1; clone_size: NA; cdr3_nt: TGTGCCACCAGCACTCCGGGACAGAGGGCCTATGGCTACACCTTC; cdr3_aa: CATSTPGQRAYGYTF
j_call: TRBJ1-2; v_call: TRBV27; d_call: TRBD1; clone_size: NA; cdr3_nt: TGTGCCAGCAGTAGGACAGGGAGAGGCTATGGCTACACCTTC; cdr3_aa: CASSRTGRGYGYTF
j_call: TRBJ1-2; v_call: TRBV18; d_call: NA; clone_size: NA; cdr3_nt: TGTGCCAGCTCACCAGGCGGGACTTTTACAGGCTACACCTTC; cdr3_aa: CASSPGGTFTGYTF